These 21 T cell receptor beta chains share one sample of origin, sequenced in a study of tumour-infiltrating T cells in Burkitt lymphoma. Produced via immunoSEQ multiplex PCR; TCRdb's table is partial and in-frame only. Here the sample spans around 48,000 clones, roughly 30% being singletons. The sequenced material came from tumor tissue. The receptors were sampled from a human donor with Burkitt lymphoma.

This clone was seen a few times. The J gene is TRBJ1-2, the V gene TRBV4-1, with D unresolved. The CDR3 runs 13 residues. V lost 5 bases and J 8 bases, leaving 15 bases between the germline ends. Per the germline V gene, CDR1 is MGHRA and CDR2 is YSYEKL. The CDR3 DNA reads TGCGCCAGCAGCTACTACTCGGGTGGCGGCTACACCTTC. Amino acids: CASSYYSGGGYTF.

This clone has only a few counts. The chain uses TRBV30 and TRBJ1-6; D possibly corresponds to TRBD1 (6 bases). The CDR3 contains 13 residues. The V end was cut by 3 bases, the J end by 7 bases, with 10 bases between. Germline CDR1 GTSNPN, CDR2 SVGIG (reference sequence). Here the CDR3 DNA reads TGTGCCTGGAGCCGGGACATGAATTCACCCCTCCACTTT. Protein: CAWSRDMNSPLHF.

V and J are TRBV9 and TRBJ2-7; 9 bases align to TRBD1. The CDR3 runs 16 residues. V gave up 3 bases and J gave up 0 bases; unmatched junction bases: 7. The germline V gene has CDR1 SGDLS and CDR2 YYNGEE. CDR3 amino acids: CASSASDRGNSYEQYF. Here the CDR3 DNA reads TGTGCCAGCAGCGCTTCGGACAGGGGCAACTCCTACGAGCAGTACTTC.

The chain joins TRBV7-2 to TRBJ1-5; 8 bases are a match to TRBD1. The CDR3 length is 15 residues. CDR1 SGHTA and CDR2 FQGNSA come from the germline V gene. The ends lost 1 base at V and 2 bases at J; junction bases unmatched: 1. As DNA, the CDR3 is TGTGCCAGCAGCTTAGTGGACAGGGGCAATCAGCCCCAGCATTTT. Residues: CASSLVDRGNQPQHF.

The J gene is TRBJ1-5, the V gene TRBV4-3, with 8 bases identical to TRBD1. V dropped 2 bases and J dropped 7; count of bases not matched to a gene: 10. CDR1 is LGHNA and CDR2 is YSLEER in the germline V gene. The CDR3 length is 16 residues. CDR3 loop: CASSQSLQGAYQPQHF. The CDR3 nucleotides read TGCGCCAGCAGCCAATCCCTGCAGGGGGCTTACCAGCCCCAGCATTTT.

V usage is TRBV5-1 and J usage is TRBJ2-5; TRBD1 matches 8 bases. The CDR3 is 14 residues long. The germline CDR1 and CDR2 sequences are SGHRS and YFSETQ. V lost 4 bases and J lost 3; bases outside the gene matches: 5. CDR3: CASSAGQGKETQYF. The CDR3 nucleotides are TGCGCCAGCAGCGCCGGACAGGGAAAAGAGACCCAGTACTTC. Full variable domain (rest looked up from reference TRBV5-1 and TRBJ2-5): KAGVTQTPRYLIKTRGQQVTLSCSPISGHRSVSWYQQTPGQGLQFLFEYFSETQRNKGNFPGRFSGRQFSNSRSEMNVSTLELGDSALYLCASSAGQGKETQYFGPGTRLLVL.

The chain employs TRBV19 and TRBJ1-1, with unresolved D. CDR1 is LNHDA, CDR2 SQIVND, per germline (reference sequence). This CDR3 spans 13 amino acids. The ends were cut back, 2 bases at V and 6 bases at J, with 10 bases in the middle. The CDR3 spells CASSISQAAEAFF. For the CDR3, the DNA is TGTGCCAGTAGTATAAGTCAGGCCGCTGAAGCTTTCTTT.

The chain joins TRBV27 to TRBJ2-1; the match to TRBD2 covers 8 bases. Germline CDR1 reads MNHEY; CDR2 reads SMNVEV (reference sequence). This CDR3 comprises 16 residues. Trimming at V came to 3 bases and at J to 4 bases, leaving 8 bases not matched to a gene. For the CDR3, the DNA is TGTGCCAGCAGTTTTTACGGGGCTAGCGGGTACAATGAGCAGTTCTTC. The encoded protein is CASSFYGASGYNEQFF.

This clone was detected a few times. The rearrangement joins TRBV15 to TRBJ1-1; 9 positions match TRBD1. The CDR3 totals 17 residues. Germline CDR1 is LNHNV and CDR2 is YYDKDF (reference sequence). V lost 1 base and J lost 4; bases outside the gene matches: 10. This CDR3 is CATSRGGQGGVGTEAFF. CDR3 DNA: TGTGCCACCAGCAGAGGGGGACAGGGTGGCGTGGGCACTGAAGCTTTCTTT.

There are a few counts of this clone. The chain uses TRBV7-9 and TRBJ1-1; 7 bases are shared with TRBD1. Germline-derived CDR1 and CDR2 are SEHNR and FQNEAQ (reference sequence). V dropped 3 bases and J dropped 3; count of bases not matched to a gene: 4. CDR3 length: 14 amino acids. This chain's CDR3 is CASSFLTGDTEAFF. CDR3 sequence (DNA): TGTGCCAGCAGCTTTCTAACAGGGGACACTGAAGCTTTCTTT.

This clone was recorded a few times. The chain couples TRBV7-2 to TRBJ1-5; D is unresolved. The length of the CDR3 is 13 residues. The V end lost 6 bases, the J end lost 0 bases, and 6 bases lay between the germline ends. CDR1 is SGHTA and CDR2 is FQGNSA in the germline V gene. The CDR3 protein is CASSRYSNQPQHF. DNA of the CDR3: TGTGCCAGCAGTAGATATAGCAATCAGCCCCAGCATTTT.

There are a few counts of this clone. The chain employs TRBV4-1 and TRBJ2-3; unclear D gene. V was trimmed by 1 base and J by 3 bases, leaving 11 bases between them. Germline V lookup: CDR1 MGHRA, CDR2 YSYEKL. This CDR3 comprises 15 residues. The CDR3 coding sequence is TGCGCCAGCAGCCAAGGGCCCGTACTTACAGATACGCAGTATTTT. It translates to CASSQGPVLTDTQYF.

Here the CDR3 DNA reads TGTGCCAGCAGCACCGGGACTGGAGAGACCCAGTACTTC. It is translated as CASSTGTGETQYF. The V call is TRBV9, the J call TRBJ2-5, with D possibly being TRBD2 (6 bases). The CDR3 extends over 13 amino acids. V shed 4 bases and J shed 4 bases, with 11 bases lying between them. Germline V gives CDR1 SGDLS, CDR2 YYNGEE. Looking up the rest from reference TRBV9 and TRBJ2-5 gives the full variable domain: DSGVTQTPKHLITATGQRVTLRCSPRSGDLSVYWYQQSLDQGLQFLIQYYNGEERAKGNILERFSAQQFPDLHSELNLSSLELGDSALYFCASSTGTGETQYFGPGTRLLVL.

In its sample, this clone was seen a few times. V and J are TRBV6-6 and TRBJ2-7; 11 bases agree with TRBD2. Trimming cost V 7 bases and J 6 bases; bases outside gene matches: 11. CDR3 size: 15 residues. Germline V gene data show CDR1 as MNHNY and CDR2 as SVGAGI (reference sequence). The CDR3 DNA sequence: TGTGCCAGCACACCAGAGGGGCTAGCGGGGGGCGAGCAGTACTTC. Translated: CASTPEGLAGGEQYF.

This clone was counted a few times. The V and J genes are TRBV10-3 and TRBJ2-7; 8 positions match TRBD1. V lost 3 bases, J lost 5 bases, and 9 bases stayed unmatched. The germline V gene encodes CDR1 ENHRY and CDR2 SYGVKD. This CDR3 region has 15 residues. CDR3 nucleotide sequence: TGTGCCATCAGTGAACCGGACAGGGTGGGAGACGAGCAGTACTTC. Its translation: CAISEPDRVGDEQYF.

This clone was counted once. The J gene is TRBJ2-2, the V gene TRBV2; D ambiguous. Germline CDR1 reads SNHLY; CDR2 reads FYNNEI. The V gene lost 7 bases and the J gene lost 7 bases, with 13 bases spanning the gap. The CDR3 is 13 amino acids. In nucleotides, the CDR3 is TGTGCCAGCACAACACGGAGAAACGGGGAGCTGTTTTTT. Translation: CASTTRRNGELFF.

There are a few counts of this clone. The rearrangement uses TRBV5-6 and TRBJ1-6, with D unclear. Germline CDR1 is SGHDT and CDR2 is YYEEEE. Trimming stripped 2 bases from V and 6 bases from J, with 12 bases between. The CDR3 is 15 amino acids. The CDR3 protein is CASSLTWTVNSPLHF. The CDR3 DNA is TGTGCCAGCAGCTTAACTTGGACCGTTAATTCACCCCTCCACTTT.

About this clone itself: The same CDR3 arises from other DNA sequences in this sample as well. V gene TRBV5-1 combines with J gene TRBJ1-1; no clear D gene. This CDR3 has 14 residues. The germline gives CDR1 SGHRS, CDR2 YFSETQ. V lost 1 base to trimming and J lost 1 base, with 8 bases between them. The DNA for the CDR3 is TGCGCCAGCAGCTTGAGGCCCGGGAACACTGAAGCTTTCTTT. Its protein product is CASSLRPGNTEAFF.

The chain is built from TRBV4-2 and TRBJ2-1, with a weak D call TRBD1 (5 bases). Germline-derived CDR1 and CDR2 are LGHNA and YNFKEQ. This CDR3 region has 13 residues. V dropped 3 bases and J dropped 6 bases, with 9 bases sitting between them. This CDR3 is CASSQETGNEQFF. The CDR3 DNA sequence: TGTGCCAGCAGCCAGGAAACAGGCAATGAGCAGTTCTTC.

The genes are TRBV7-9 and TRBJ2-7; D possibly corresponds to TRBD2 (5 bases). The V end was cut by 3 bases, the J end by 8 bases, with 17 bases between. Germline-derived CDR1 and CDR2 are SEHNR and FQNEAQ (reference sequence). This CDR3 spans 14 amino acids. The CDR3 sequence is CASSFSLGSSQQYF. The CDR3 region has the DNA TGTGCCAGCAGCTTTTCACTAGGCAGTAGTCAGCAGTACTTC.

This chain joins TRBV11-3 and TRBJ2-5, with D uncertain. The germline V gene encodes CDR1 SGHNT and CDR2 YENEEA. This CDR3 contains 16 residues. Trimming left V 9 bases short and J 7 bases short, with 27 bases between. The CDR3 spells CASFVGQHRWFVTQYF. The CDR3 nucleotides read TGTGCCAGTTTCGTAGGGCAGCACCGCTGGTTTGTGACCCAGTACTTC.